This T cell receptor beta chain was sequenced for a study of identical twins. From the 5' RACE reads, TCRdb called clonotypes with MiXCR, one entry per CDR3 protein. Here the sample spans under 350,000 distinct CDR3 sequences, more than 8% being singletons. The CDR3 runs to 14 residues. V shed 0 bases, J shed 14 bases, and the junction held 12 bases outside the gene matches. Germline-derived CDR1 and CDR2 are DFQATT and SNEGSKA (reference sequence). These data were also reused for a study on yellow fever vaccine responses in identical twins.

The V call is TRBV20-1, the J call TRBJ2-1; the match to TRBD2 covers 8 bases. This sequence was found in a woman aged 18-29 years in good health. Sequenced material: CD8+ T cells sorted from blood. The CDR3 coding sequence is TGCAGTGCTAGAGATACTAGCGGTCCACTTAGGGAGTTCTTC. Translating gives CSARDTSGPLREFF.